These 5 T cell receptor beta chains share one sample of origin, sequenced in a study of Graves' ophthalmopathy and Graves' hyperthyroidism. Investigators amplified TCR beta CDR3 regions from RNA transcripts. HTBI-primed RT-PCR formed the first round, and a multiplex PCR formed the second. Using its own MiXCR run on the multiplex PCR reads, TCRdb lists one record per CDR3 protein. The sample has approximately 150,000 distinct CDR3 sequences, just under 40% seen once; the top ten hold roughly 9%. The specimen sequenced was peripheral blood. The receptors were gathered from a man between 25 and 39 years old with Graves' ophthalmopathy.

The V gene is TRBV6-2 or TRBV6-3, the J gene TRBJ2-7; 11 nucleotides align to TRBD2. V lost 6 bases, J lost 0 bases, and 10 bases stayed unmatched. Germline V lookup: CDR1 MNHEY, CDR2 SVGEGT. This CDR3 has 17 residues. Here the CDR3 reads CASSFGLAGLPSYEQYF. As DNA, the CDR3 is TGTGCCAGCAGCTTTGGACTAGCGGGCCTGCCCTCCTACGAGCAGTACTTC.

This clonotype was seen many times. J is TRBJ2-7 and V is TRBV7-2; possibly TRBD1 for D (5 bases). The CDR3 has 13 residues. V lost 7 bases and J lost 5, with 15 bases in between. Germline loops: CDR1 SGHTA, CDR2 FQGNSA. The CDR3 here is CASKRTGTHEQYF. The CDR3 DNA sequence: TGTGCCAGCAAACGTACAGGAACCCACGAGCAGTACTTC.

This clonotype was seen many times. The rearrangement joins TRBV30 to TRBJ1-2; D is unclear. Between the trimmed V and J ends, which lost 2 bases and 8 bases, there was a span of 12 bases. This CDR3 contains 12 residues. Germline V CDR1 and CDR2: GTSNPN, SVGIG (reference sequence). CDR3 in amino acids: CAWSSGPTGYTF. The CDR3 nucleotides are TGTGCCTGGAGTTCGGGCCCCACAGGCTACACCTTC.

This clonotype was detected ten times or more. The rearrangement joins TRBV30 to TRBJ2-7; D possibly matches TRBD1 or TRBD2 (5 bases each). Trimming shortened V by 0 bases and J by 9 bases, and 21 bases separated the two germline ends. Germline CDR1 reads GTSNPN; CDR2 reads SVGIG (reference sequence). This CDR3 has 15 amino acids. The CDR3: CAWSVSLGQGEWQYF. The DNA for the CDR3 is TGTGCCTGGAGTGTAAGCCTGGGGCAGGGAGAATGGCAGTACTTC.

The chain carries TRBV7-3 and TRBJ1-1, with a tentative D call TRBD1 (6 bases). Trimming took off 5 bases at V and 9 bases at J, with 16 bases between the two ends. The germline gives CDR1 SGHTA, CDR2 FQGTGA. The CDR3 contains 13 residues. The CDR3 DNA reads TGTGCCAGCAGCCTCATAGGGGGGACCCAAGCTTTCTTT. Protein product: CASSLIGGTQAFF.